Presented here are 5 T cell receptor beta chains from one specimen sequenced in a study of T cell repertoires in cytomegalovirus infection. TCRdb fed the reads into MiXCR, producing one record per CDR3 protein. Among fewer than 700,000 distinct CDR3 sequences listed, less than 25% were seen once. The specimen was CD8+ T cells from PBMCs. These receptors originate from a human donor in good health (CMV status not recorded). Some clones in this sample may be carry-over from other donors' samples.

This clonotype was found many times. The chain couples TRBV28 to TRBJ2-7; D perhaps matches TRBD1 (6 bases). V gave up 7 bases and J gave up 4 bases, with 14 bases separating them. Germline CDR1 is MDHEN and CDR2 is SYDVKM. The CDR3 is made up of 13 amino acids. CDR3 amino acids: CASKTTGTYEQYF. For the CDR3, the DNA is TGTGCCAGCAAAACGACAGGTACTTACGAGCAGTACTTC.

The table lists this clonotype with a few counts. This chain links TRBV4-2 with TRBJ2-7; D gene uncertain. The V gene's germline CDR1 is LGHNA and CDR2 YNFKEQ. Trimming pared 1 base from V and 3 bases from J, leaving 10 bases between. The CDR3 sequence is 14 residues long. CDR3 amino acids: CASSQGAEVYEQYF. CDR3 nucleotide sequence: TGTGCCAGCAGCCAAGGGGCAGAGGTCTACGAGCAGTACTTC.

This clonotype was observed many times. The chain recombines TRBV7-8 with TRBJ2-3; D perhaps matches TRBD2 (6 bases). V was cut by 2 bases and J by 1 base, with 13 bases left in between. The CDR3 runs 16 residues. Germline CDR1 reads SGHVS; CDR2 reads FQNEAQ. The CDR3: CASSLKSTGGTDTQYF. CDR3 coding DNA: TGTGCCAGCAGCTTAAAGTCTACGGGGGGCACAGATACGCAGTATTTT. The entire variable domain, with the rest obtained from reference TRBV7-8 and TRBJ2-3, is as follows: GAGVSQSPRYKVAKRGQDVALRCDPISGHVSLFWYQQALGQGPEFLTYFQNEAQLDKSGLPSDRFFAERPEGSVSTLKIQRTQQEDSAVYLCASSLKSTGGTDTQYFGPGTRLTVL.

This chain connects TRBV2 to TRBJ1-6, with 9 bases identical to TRBD1. This CDR3 has 14 residues. Per germline, CDR1 SNHLY and CDR2 FYNNEI. The ends lost 7 bases at V and 10 bases at J; junction bases unmatched: 8. CDR3 protein: CASTPGQGVSPLHF. The CDR3 bases are TGTGCCAGCACCCCGGGACAGGGTGTGTCACCCCTCCACTTT.

In its sample, this clonotype was seen a few times. The genes are TRBV4-2 and TRBJ2-1; 7 nucleotides agree with TRBD2. The CDR3 is 15 amino acids. The germline gives CDR1 LGHNA, CDR2 YNFKEQ. V was pared by 3 bases and J by 5 bases, with 7 bases of the junction left unmatched. DNA for the CDR3: TGTGCCAGCAGCCATGGCACTAGCGTCGACAATGAGCAGTTCTTC. As protein: CASSHGTSVDNEQFF.